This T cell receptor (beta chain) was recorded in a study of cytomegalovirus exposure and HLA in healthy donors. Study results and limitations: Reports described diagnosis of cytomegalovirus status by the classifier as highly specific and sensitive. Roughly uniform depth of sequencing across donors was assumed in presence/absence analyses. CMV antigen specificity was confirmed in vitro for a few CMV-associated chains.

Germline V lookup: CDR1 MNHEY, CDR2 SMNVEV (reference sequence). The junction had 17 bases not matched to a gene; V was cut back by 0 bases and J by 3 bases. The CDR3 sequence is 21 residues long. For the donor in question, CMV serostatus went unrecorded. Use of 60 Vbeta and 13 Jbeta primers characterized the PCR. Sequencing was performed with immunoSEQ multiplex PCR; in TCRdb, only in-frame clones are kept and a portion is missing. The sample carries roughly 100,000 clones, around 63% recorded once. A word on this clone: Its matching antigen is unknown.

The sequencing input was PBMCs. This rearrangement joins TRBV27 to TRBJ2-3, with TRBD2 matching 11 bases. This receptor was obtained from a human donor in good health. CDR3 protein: CASSLSNEGITSGRDTDTQYF. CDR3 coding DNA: TGTGCCAGCAGTTTATCGAACGAGGGAATCACTAGCGGGAGAGATACAGATACGCAGTATTTT.